This passage covers 4 T cell receptor beta chains from one sample sequenced in a study of OX40 agonist ivuxolimab in advanced cancers. Sequencing was performed with immunoSEQ multiplex PCR; in TCRdb, only in-frame clones are kept and a portion is missing. The table has about 48,000 clones, around 88% seen once. The sample consisted of CD4+ or CD8+ T cells sorted from blood, taken in a trial of the OX40 agonist ivuxolimab. These receptors were taken from an adult with an advanced solid tumor such as melanoma, head and neck, liver or kidney cancer.

The V call is TRBV11-2, the J call TRBJ1-4; D call uncertain. This CDR3 comprises 17 residues. V was pared by 2 bases and J by 0 bases, with 13 bases between. CDR1 is SGHAT, CDR2 FQNNGV, per germline. As DNA, the CDR3 is TGTGCCAGCAGCTTATCCTCTGGGCCTGCAACTAATGAAAAACTGTTTTTT. Amino acid sequence: CASSLSSGPATNEKLFF.

The chain is built from TRBV27 and TRBJ1-1, with D maybe TRBD1 (5 bases). Per the germline V gene, CDR1 is MNHEY and CDR2 is SMNVEV (reference sequence). The CDR3 extends over 13 amino acids. Deletions cut 3 bases from V and 11 bases from J, with 16 bases between. The CDR3 nucleotides read TGTGCCAGCAGTTTGGGGCAGCCGGGTGAGGCTTTCTTT. Encoded protein: CASSLGQPGEAFF.

This rearrangement joins TRBV11-1 to TRBJ2-7, with TRBD1 as a possible D gene (6 bases). The V end was cut by 5 bases, the J end by 5 bases, with 19 bases between. Per the germline V gene, CDR1 is SGHAT and CDR2 is FQDESV (reference sequence). CDR3 length: 15 amino acids. CDR3 coding DNA: TGTGCCAGCAGCCCCGGACAGTATCTAGTCGACGAGCAGTACTTC. This codes for CASSPGQYLVDEQYF. Combining the CDR3 with reference TRBV11-1 and TRBJ2-7 gives the whole variable domain EAEVAQSPRYKITEKSQAVAFWCDPISGHATLYWYRQILGQGPELLVQFQDESVVDDSQLPKDRFSAERLKGVDSTLKIQPAELGDSAMYLCASSPGQYLVDEQYFGPGTRLTVT.

Here the CDR3 reads CASSLGLAGGPELETQYF. In nucleotides, the CDR3 is TGTGCCAGCAGCCTGGGACTAGCGGGGGGGCCGGAATTAGAGACCCAGTACTTC. The rearrangement links TRBV11-2 to TRBJ2-5, with 16 positions matching TRBD2. The length of the CDR3 is 18 residues. The V and J ends lost 5 bases and 4 bases, in that order; junction bases with no gene match: 10. In germline, CDR1 is SGHAT, CDR2 FQNNGV.